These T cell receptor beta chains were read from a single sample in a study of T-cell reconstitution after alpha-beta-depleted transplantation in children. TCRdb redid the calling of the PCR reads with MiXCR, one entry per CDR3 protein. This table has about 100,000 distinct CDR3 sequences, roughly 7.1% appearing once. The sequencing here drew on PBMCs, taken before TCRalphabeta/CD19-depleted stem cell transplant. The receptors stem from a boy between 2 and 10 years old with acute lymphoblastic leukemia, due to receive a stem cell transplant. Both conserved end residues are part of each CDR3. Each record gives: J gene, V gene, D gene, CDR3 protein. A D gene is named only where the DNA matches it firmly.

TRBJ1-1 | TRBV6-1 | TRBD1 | CASSGTGGGAEAFF
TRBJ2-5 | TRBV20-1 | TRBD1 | CSATDGQGRRETQYF
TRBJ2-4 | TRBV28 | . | CASSLLGDKNIQYF
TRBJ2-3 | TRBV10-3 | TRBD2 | CAISESGSLAGMSTDTQYF
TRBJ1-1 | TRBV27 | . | CASSYREYRVATEAFF
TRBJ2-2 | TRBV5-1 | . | CASSVNTGELFF
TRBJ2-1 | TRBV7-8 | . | CASSHPQGRRYNEQFF
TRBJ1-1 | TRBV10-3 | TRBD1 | CAIRDTGGWTEAFF
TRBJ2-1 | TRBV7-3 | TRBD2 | CAGSWTSGLSYNEQFF
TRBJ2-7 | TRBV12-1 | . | CASSSGSSYEQYF
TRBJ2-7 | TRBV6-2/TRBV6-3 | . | CASSSVGLAVYEQYF
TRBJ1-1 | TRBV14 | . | CASSQGRAAFF
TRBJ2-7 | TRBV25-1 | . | CASSGRNNYEQYF
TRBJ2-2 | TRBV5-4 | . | CASSRREVRTGELFF
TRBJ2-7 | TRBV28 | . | CASSPVSKGGQYF
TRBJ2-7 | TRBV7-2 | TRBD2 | CASSTTVAGVAEQYF
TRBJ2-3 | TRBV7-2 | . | CASSPLDTQYF
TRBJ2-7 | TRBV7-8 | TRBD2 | CASVLWGGSTSYEQYF
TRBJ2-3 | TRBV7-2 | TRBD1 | CASSHRGGRGTDTQYF